A single sample is the source of the 9 T cell receptor beta chains below, sequenced in a study of CD8 T cells in ankylosing spondylitis. TCRdb reprocessed the 5' RACE reads via MiXCR and lists one record per CDR3 protein. In the table there are approximately 150,000 distinct CDR3 sequences, approximately 48% of which are singletons. The sequencing sample was made of synovial fluid, either unsorted or a sorted T cell fraction (not recorded which). These receptors were taken from a male donor with ankylosing spondylitis.

V and J are TRBV4-1 and TRBJ2-1; 11 nucleotides align to TRBD2. V lost 4 bases, J lost 6 bases, and 23 bases stayed unmatched. The CDR3 has 21 residues. The V gene's germline CDR1 is MGHRA and CDR2 YSYEKL. The CDR3 protein is CASSRFLTRWTSGFPFNEQFF. CDR3 DNA sequence: TGCGCCAGCAGCCGATTCCTTACACGATGGACTAGCGGGTTCCCTTTCAATGAGCAGTTCTTC.

The V call is TRBV21-1, the J call TRBJ2-7; TRBD1, the table's D call, lacks a check against the DNA. TRBV21-1 is deemed a pseudogene. The CDR3 loop spans 15 amino acids. Here the CDR3 reads CASSKVRDKLHWQYF. CDR3 in DNA: TGTGCCAGCAGCAAAGTACGGGACAAATTACACTGGCAGTACTTC.

The CDR3 bases are TGCAGTGCTAGAGATCGCACTTCACCCCTCCACTTT. The encoded protein is CSARDRTSPLHF. V is TRBV20-1 and J is TRBJ1-6; no reliable D call. Per germline, CDR1 DFQATT and CDR2 SNEGSKA (reference sequence). The length of the CDR3 is 12 residues. V was pared by 0 bases and J by 9 bases, with 6 bases between.

This clonotype occurred a few times. The rearrangement uses TRBV6-2 or TRBV6-3 and TRBJ2-7; tentatively, D is TRBD1 (6 bases). V lost 0 bases and J 3 bases, leaving 9 bases between the germline ends. Germline assignment: CDR1 MNHEY and CDR2 SVGEGT. The CDR3 runs 14 residues. The CDR3 sequence: CASSYSTGDYEQYF. In DNA, the CDR3 is TGTGCCAGCAGTTACTCGACAGGAGACTACGAGCAGTACTTC.

This clonotype rates as medium-sized (0.01 to 0.1%). Sequence at one end of the junction differs from germline and may be a read error. The genes are TRBV29-1 and TRBJ1-3; 8 bases are a match to TRBD1. Germline CDR1 is SQVTM and CDR2 is ANQGSEA. This CDR3 has 15 amino acids. The DNA of the CDR3 is TGCAGCGTCCTGCAAGGACAGGGTTCTGAAAACACCATATATTTT. As protein: CSVLQGQGSENTIYF.

This clonotype has ten or more counts. The chain combines TRBV7-8 with TRBJ2-7, with 7 nucleotides matching TRBD2. V was clipped by 2 bases and J by 3 bases; unmatched bases: 4. The germline gives CDR1 SGHVS, CDR2 FQNEAQ. The CDR3 loop spans 14 amino acids. The CDR3 loop reads CASSLMSGIYEQYF. In DNA, the CDR3 is TGTGCCAGCAGCTTAATGAGCGGGATCTACGAGCAGTACTTC.

This clonotype was counted only a few times. This chain links TRBV10-3 with TRBJ1-4; 7 nucleotides align to TRBD1. Germline V gene sequence: CDR1 ENHRY, CDR2 SYGVKD. J gave up 15 bases and V 7 bases, and 14 bases lay outside the gene matches. The CDR3 covers 13 residues. CDR3 protein: CAIKNRQGGQLFF. Written as DNA, the CDR3 is TGTGCCATCAAGAACCGACAGGGAGGTCAGTTGTTTTTT.

This chain links TRBV2 with TRBJ1-5; D remains ambiguous. The CDR3 runs 14 residues. Germline values: CDR1 SNHLY, CDR2 FYNNEI. The V end was cut by 8 bases, the J end by 4 bases, with 15 bases between. The CDR3 DNA sequence: TGTGCCAGCGGGCCTATCGGCGAAAATCAGCCCCAGCATTTT. Translated: CASGPIGENQPQHF.

The chain combines TRBV2 with TRBJ2-7; 7 positions match TRBD2. The CDR3 totals 13 residues. Germline trimming cut 5 bases from V and 6 bases from J; bases unmatched to any gene: 7. Germline V gives CDR1 SNHLY, CDR2 FYNNEI. CDR3 amino acids: CASSRSGGAEQYF. The CDR3 coding sequence is TGTGCCAGCAGTAGGTCGGGAGGAGCCGAGCAGTACTTC.